This T cell receptor (beta chain) is from a study of T cell responses to AZD1222 COVID-19 vaccine. Study observations and caveats: Scientists sampled the repertoires only once the peak T cell response had passed.

Regarding this clone: Its target is unknown.

Trimming took off 2 bases at V and 1 base at J, with 6 bases between the two ends. Per the germline V gene, CDR1 is WSHSY and CDR2 is SAAADI. This CDR3 comprises 13 residues. The repertoire was sequenced with immunoSEQ multiplex PCR; TCRdb's copy has only in-frame clones and lacks some. The sample contains about 100,000 clones, roughly 91% of which appear only once. The chain is built from TRBV10-2 and TRBJ2-7; possible D gene TRBD1, 6 bases. The TCR sequence derives from an adult in good health. Sequencing used peripheral blood, obtained on day 0 of AZD1222 vaccination. CDR3 nucleotide sequence: TGCGCCAGCAGTGAGGGACAGTCCTACGAGCAGTACTTC. It translates to CASSEGQSYEQYF.